This T cell receptor beta chain came from a study of PD-1 blockade in classical Hodgkin lymphoma. Every patient was affected by relapse after autologous stem cell transplantation, while exposure to brentuximab vedotin was not uniform. Responses achieved at best were complete response, partial response or progressive disease. General observations from the study: Patients with a complete response exhibited baseline diversity comparable to newly diagnosed patients. The causes of the repertoire differences, possibly disease activity or prior therapy, remain undefined. Reports indicated that newly diagnosed patients had lower baseline TCR diversity than healthy donors did.

On this clone: Its target is unknown.

Sequencing used immunoSEQ multiplex PCR; TCRdb keeps in-frame clones, though not all of them. This table has about 61,000 clones, 75% to 90% appearing once. V was clipped by 5 bases and J by 6 bases; unmatched bases: 10. CDR1 SGHTS and CDR2 YDEGEE come from the germline V gene. This CDR3 spans 15 amino acids. The V and J genes are TRBV5-8 and TRBJ1-5, with 8 bases aligning to TRBD1. Sample: peripheral blood mononuclear cells (PBMCs), taken at baseline. This clonotype was obtained from a human donor with classical Hodgkin lymphoma. CDR3 bases: TGTGCCAGCAGGGACAGGGTTAAGTCGGGTCAGCCCCAGCATTTT. It translates to CASRDRVKSGQPQHF.